These 10 T cell receptor beta chains were all obtained from the same sample, sequenced in a study of T-cell memory formation after mild COVID-19. TCRdb called the 5' RACE reads again in MiXCR, with one record for every CDR3 protein. Altogether almost 350,000 distinct CDR3 sequences are present, 20% to 25% being singletons, with the ten largest covering around 20%. Sequencing used PBMCs or a T cell subset sorted from them (not recorded which). These receptor sequences come from a man aged 18 to 29 who had mild COVID-19 (a few samples of this study predate the infection). Cell type and time point are not known.

The V and J genes are TRBV6-6 and TRBJ2-3, with D perhaps matching TRBD1 or TRBD2 (5 bases each). The CDR3 runs to 14 residues. The ends were cut back, 6 bases at V and 0 bases at J, with 10 bases in the middle. Germline CDR1 is MNHNY and CDR2 is SVGAGI (reference sequence). This CDR3 reads CASRRDGSTDTQYF. CDR3 nucleotide sequence: TGTGCCAGCAGGAGGGACGGTAGCACAGATACGCAGTATTTT.

The chain combines TRBV12-3 or TRBV12-4 with TRBJ2-2; the match to TRBD2 covers 9 bases. The V and J ends lost 2 bases and 6 bases, in that order; junction bases with no gene match: 4. The CDR3 totals 15 residues. Written as DNA, the CDR3 is TGTGCCAGCAGTTTACGCGGGGGGGCCGCCGGGGAGCTGTTTTTT. Residues: CASSLRGGAAGELFF.

This chain links TRBV3-1 with TRBJ1-5; maybe TRBD1 (5 bases). In germline, CDR1 is LGHDT, CDR2 YNNKEL (reference sequence). The CDR3 spans 16 residues. Trimming cost V 4 bases and J 0 bases, with 13 bases left between them. The CDR3 here is CASSRGGTDSNQPQHF. DNA of the CDR3: TGTGCCAGCAGCCGGGGGGGGACGGATAGCAATCAGCCCCAGCATTTT.

V gene TRBV5-1 combines with J gene TRBJ2-1; D remains ambiguous. The ends were cut back, 4 bases at V and 6 bases at J, with 17 bases in the middle. Germline CDR1 is SGHRS and CDR2 is YFSETQ. The CDR3 covers 15 residues. CDR3 sequence: CASSPFVGGGNEQFF. The CDR3 region has the DNA TGCGCCAGCAGCCCCTTTGTCGGTGGCGGCAATGAGCAGTTCTTC.

V gene TRBV7-9 combines with J gene TRBJ2-2; possibly TRBD1 or TRBD2 for D (6 bases each). V gave up 2 bases and J gave up 3 bases, with 16 bases separating them. The germline V gene encodes CDR1 SEHNR and CDR2 FQNEAQ (reference sequence). The CDR3 consists of 17 residues. CDR3 loop: CASSLRGGQRYTGELFF. Here the CDR3 DNA reads TGTGCCAGCAGCTTAAGAGGGGGGCAACGGTACACCGGGGAGCTGTTTTTT.

This clonotype appeared a few times. This chain connects TRBV6-5 to TRBJ1-5; 11 nucleotides match TRBD1. There are 15 residues in the CDR3. With 6 bases clipped from V and 2 bases from J, the junction kept 3 bases outside the gene matches. CDR1 and CDR2 from the germline V gene are MNHEY and SVGAGI. The CDR3 DNA sequence: TGTGCCAGCAGAGGGACAGGGGGTGGCAATCAGCCCCAGCATTTT. This gives the protein CASRGTGGGNQPQHF.

This chain uses TRBV27 with TRBJ1-3, with D uncertain. V was cut by 3 bases and J by 0 bases, with 6 bases left in between. Per the germline V gene, CDR1 is MNHEY and CDR2 is SMNVEV (reference sequence). This CDR3 is built from 14 residues. The CDR3 loop is CASSFSSSGNTIYF. CDR3 nucleotide sequence: TGTGCCAGCAGTTTTTCGAGCTCTGGAAACACCATATATTTT.

This clonotype was observed a few times. J is TRBJ2-6 and V is TRBV30; unclear D gene. This CDR3 comprises 15 residues. Germline V lookup: CDR1 GTSNPN, CDR2 SVGIG (reference sequence). This chain's CDR3 is CASTRAGPGANVLTF. In nucleotides, the CDR3 is TGTGCGTCAACCCGGGCTGGGCCCGGGGCCAACGTCCTGACTTTC.

A few counts support this clonotype. This chain joins TRBV7-9 and TRBJ1-6; D gene unclear. Trimming removed 2 bases from V and 5 bases from J, with 7 bases in between. Germline V gene lookup returns CDR1 SEHNR and CDR2 FQNEAQ (reference sequence). CDR3 length equals 14 residues. CDR3 region: CASSLSSNNSPLHF. In DNA form, the CDR3 reads TGTGCCAGCAGCTTAAGCAGTAATAATTCACCCCTCCACTTT.

This clonotype was found a few times. The rearrangement uses TRBV29-1 and TRBJ2-3; 8 bases map to TRBD2. Per the germline V gene, CDR1 is SQVTM and CDR2 is ANQGSEA. Trimming at V came to 7 bases and at J to 2 bases, leaving 8 bases not matched to a gene. The CDR3 covers 14 residues. CDR3 sequence (DNA): TGCAGCGGCCTTCCGGGACTAGTCACAGATACGCAGTATTTT. Translated: CSGLPGLVTDTQYF.